This T cell receptor beta chain appears in the sequencing data of a study of T-cell memory formation after mild COVID-19. Constant-segment primers and 5'RACE yielded cDNA libraries for TCR alpha and TCR beta, each carrying sample barcodes and UMIs. TCRdb processed the 5' RACE reads anew with MiXCR; each CDR3 protein has one entry. Of 500,000 to 550,000 distinct CDR3 sequences in the sample, just over 20% were seen once. The sequenced material came from PBMCs or a T cell subset sorted from them (not recorded which). This TCR was sampled from an adult woman who had mild COVID-19 (a few samples of this study predate the infection). Cell type and time point are not known.

CDR3 in amino acids: CASRDRARSSYEQYF. The CDR3 DNA reads as TGTGCCAGCAGAGATAGAGCGAGGAGCTCCTACGAGCAGTACTTC. The J gene is TRBJ2-7, the V gene TRBV6-2 or TRBV6-3; no firm D call. The germline V gene has CDR1 MNHEY and CDR2 SVGEGT. V shed 6 bases and J shed 0 bases, with 15 bases lying between them. The CDR3 is 15 residues long.